Included here is one T cell receptor beta chain sequence, with context. The antigen is undetermined. The record originates from a study of OX40 agonist ivuxolimab in advanced cancers. The wider study: Patients with hepatocellular carcinoma, melanoma, renal cell or head and neck cancer made up the dose-escalation patients.

The timepoints at which blood was sampled were baseline, cycle 4 day 1, and cycle 7 day 1. Profiling relied on immunoSEQ multiplex PCR, and the TCRdb table lists in-frame clones only, not all of them. The data hold roughly 73,000 clones, with almost 90% observed a single time. Overall study results and limits: In the 0.1 to 3.0 mg/kg range, CD4+ and CD8+ blood T cells had expanded clonally by week 6. The work left the antigen specificity of expanded peripheral T cells undetermined.

The TCR comes from an adult with an advanced solid tumor such as melanoma, head and neck, liver or kidney cancer. Sequences were derived from CD4+ or CD8+ T cells sorted from blood, sampled in a trial of the OX40 agonist ivuxolimab.

CDR3 sequence (DNA): TGTGCCAGCAGCTTTACAGGGGCAGGGTATGGCTACACCTTC. Amino acids: CASSFTGAGYGYTF. This chain joins TRBV7-9 and TRBJ1-2; 7 bases align to TRBD1. CDR1 and CDR2 (germline): SEHNR, FQNEAQ (reference sequence). V dropped 3 bases and J dropped 5; count of bases not matched to a gene: 6. CDR3 size: 14 residues.